Listed below are T cell receptor beta chains from one sample, sequenced in a study of beta chain features in type 1 diabetes. Assay: immunoSEQ multiplex PCR; the TCRdb copy retains only in-frame clones and omits some. Of roughly 180,000 clones in the sample, roughly 8% are singletons; the top ten hold roughly 0.5%. Source material: central memory CD4+ T cells from blood. These receptors came from a man aged 18 to 35 with type 1 diabetes. CDR3s include the opening cysteine and the closing phenylalanine or tryptophan. The D gene is left open where the match is weak. Clone size, where shown, is once, few, many, or a class for clones that have expanded.

cdr3_aa cdr3_nt clone_size j_call d_call v_call
CASSVEAGGSPLHF TGTGCCAGCAGCGTAGAAGCGGGGGGTTCACCCCTCCACTTT few TRBJ1-6 . TRBV9
CASSIADYRQGKQYF TGCGCCAGCAGCATTGCTGACTATAGACAGGGAAAGCAGTACTTC . TRBJ2-7 TRBD1 TRBV5-1
CASSVGTSVQETQYF TGTGCCAGCAGCGTTGGGACTAGCGTCCAAGAGACCCAGTACTTC few TRBJ2-5 TRBD2 TRBV4-2
CASSLWQGTDNEQFF TGCGCCAGCAGCTTGTGGCAGGGGACCGACAATGAGCAGTTCTTC few TRBJ2-1 . TRBV5-1
CASSAYEQYF TGTGCCAGCAGTGCGTACGAGCAGTACTTC few TRBJ2-7 . TRBV25-1
CASSTRQAHYEQYF TGTGCCAGCAGTACCCGACAGGCGCACTACGAGCAGTACTTC . TRBJ2-7 . TRBV28
CASGRGGRETQYF TGTGCCAGCGGCAGAGGGGGACGGGAGACCCAGTACTTC . TRBJ2-5 . TRBV7-2
CASSRDSNPGNTIYF TGTGCCAGCAGCCGGGACAGTAACCCTGGAAACACCATATATTTT . TRBJ1-3 TRBD1 TRBV11-2
CASSLRGRGTEAFF TGCGCCAGCAGCTTGCGTGGCAGAGGCACTGAAGCTTTCTTT . TRBJ1-1 . TRBV5-1
CASAGGIGETQYF TGTGCCAGCGCCGGGGGTATCGGAGAGACCCAGTACTTC few TRBJ2-5 . TRBV19
CSVDNPPSGLAGGWQETQYF TGCAGCGTTGACAATCCTCCCTCCGGACTAGCGGGGGGGTGGCAAGAGACCCAGTACTTC few TRBJ2-5 TRBD2 TRBV29-1
CASSPSGGKRSYNEQFF TGTGCCAGCAGCCCCTCAGGGGGCAAACGCTCCTACAATGAGCAGTTCTTC few TRBJ2-1 TRBD1 TRBV11-2
CASRGTSGGSYNEQFF TGTGCCAGCAGGGGAACTAGCGGGGGAAGCTACAATGAGCAGTTCTTC few TRBJ2-1 TRBD2 TRBV6-6
CAISESRGRYEQYF TGTGCCATCAGTGAGTCGCGAGGGAGGTACGAGCAGTACTTC . TRBJ2-7 . TRBV10-3
CASSNIRGTEAFF TGTGCCAGTAGTAATATCAGGGGCACTGAAGCTTTCTTT few TRBJ1-1 . TRBV19
CASSPDRDTQYF TGCGCCAGCAGCCCGGACAGGGATACGCAGTATTTT few TRBJ2-3 TRBD1 TRBV5-1
CASSQQGNYGYTF TGTGCCAGCAGTCAGCAGGGTAACTATGGCTACACCTTC few TRBJ1-2 . TRBV6-6
CASSDRAGEQYF TGTGCCAGCAGCGACAGGGCGGGAGAGCAGTACTTC . TRBJ2-7 . TRBV2
CASSVGQGRQETQYF TGTGCCAGCAGCGTCGGACAGGGCCGGCAAGAGACCCAGTACTTC . TRBJ2-5 TRBD1 TRBV7-8
CALLQGADTGELFF TGTGCCCTATTACAGGGGGCGGACACCGGGGAGCTGTTTTTT . TRBJ2-2 TRBD1 TRBV19
CASSPLRGSKNIQYF TGTGCCAGCAGCCCCCTCCGGGGGTCCAAAAACATTCAGTACTTC . TRBJ2-4 . TRBV7-2
CSVEVSGAFTGELFF TGCAGCGTGGAAGTTAGCGGGGCCTTTACCGGGGAGCTGTTTTTT . TRBJ2-2 TRBD2 TRBV29-1
CASSSSGSHEQYF TGTGCCAGCAGTAGTAGCGGGAGTCACGAGCAGTACTTC few TRBJ2-7 TRBD2 TRBV5-4
CAWASSDTQYF TGTGCCTGGGCGTCGTCCGATACGCAGTATTTT few TRBJ2-3 . TRBV30
CASSPRVWGAYEQYF TGTGCCAGCAGCCCTAGGGTATGGGGAGCCTACGAGCAGTACTTC few TRBJ2-7 . TRBV11-2
CASSQGRGAGDTDTQYF TGCGCCAGCAGCCAGGGGCGAGGAGCGGGGGACACAGATACGCAGTATTTT few TRBJ2-3 TRBD2 TRBV4-3
CASSSGLVITDTQYF TGTGCCAGCAGCTCCGGACTAGTTATCACAGATACGCAGTATTTT few TRBJ2-3 TRBD2 TRBV7-2
CASSLDRRANTGELFF TGCGCCAGCAGCTTGGATCGTCGGGCGAACACCGGGGAGCTGTTTTTT few TRBJ2-2 . TRBV5-1
CASSPTGTYEQYF TGTGCCAGCTCACCCACAGGTACCTACGAGCAGTACTTC . TRBJ2-7 . TRBV18
CASRRPDRAYEQYF TGTGCCAGCAGACGCCCCGACAGGGCCTACGAGCAGTACTTC few TRBJ2-7 TRBD1 TRBV6-5
CASSSRVTGELFF TGTGCCAGCAGCTCCAGGGTCACCGGGGAGCTGTTTTTT few TRBJ2-2 . TRBV7-2
CASSLAPSDFYEQYF TGCGCCAGCAGCTTGGCACCTAGCGACTTCTACGAGCAGTACTTC . TRBJ2-7 . TRBV5-1
CASSPDSNYGYTF TGTGCCAGCAGCCCGGACAGTAACTATGGCTACACCTTC few TRBJ1-2 . TRBV7-2
CASSSGLAGGSSYEQYF TGTGCCAGCTCATCGGGACTAGCGGGGGGATCTTCCTACGAGCAGTACTTC . TRBJ2-7 TRBD2 TRBV18
CATSVGEGHGYTF TGTGCCACCTCGGTGGGGGAGGGTCATGGCTACACCTTC . TRBJ1-2 . TRBV6-5
CASSPFRTADYEQYF TGTGCCAGCTCACCTTTTCGGACGGCTGACTACGAGCAGTACTTC few TRBJ2-7 . TRBV18
CASSVNSGGRALEQFF TGTGCCAGCAGCGTAAATAGCGGGGGGCGTGCCCTTGAGCAGTTCTTC few TRBJ2-1 TRBD2 TRBV9
CATRASGSTDTQYF TGTGCCACCAGGGCTAGCGGAAGCACAGATACGCAGTATTTT . TRBJ2-3 TRBD2 TRBV15
CASSATSGVYEQYF TGTGCCAGCAGCGCGACTAGCGGGGTATACGAGCAGTACTTC . TRBJ2-7 TRBD2 TRBV5-4
CASTEGANTEAFF TGTGCCAGCACCGAGGGGGCGAACACTGAAGCTTTCTTT . TRBJ1-1 TRBD1 TRBV2
CASSPRFLTDTQYF TGTGCCAGCAGCCCGCGATTCCTCACAGATACGCAGTATTTT few TRBJ2-3 . TRBV11-2
CASLGGLGRAEAFF TGTGCCAGTCTGGGGGGGCTTGGGAGGGCTGAAGCTTTCTTT . TRBJ1-1 . TRBV2
CASSSRAPYEQYF TGTGCCAGCAGCTCCAGGGCCCCCTACGAGCAGTACTTC . TRBJ2-7 . TRBV11-2
CASSRPGGYETQYF TGTGCCAGCAGCCGGCCGGGAGGTTACGAGACCCAGTACTTC many TRBJ2-5 TRBD2 TRBV14
CSVLAGETQYF TGCAGCGTACTAGCGGGAGAGACCCAGTACTTC many TRBJ2-5 TRBD2 TRBV29-1